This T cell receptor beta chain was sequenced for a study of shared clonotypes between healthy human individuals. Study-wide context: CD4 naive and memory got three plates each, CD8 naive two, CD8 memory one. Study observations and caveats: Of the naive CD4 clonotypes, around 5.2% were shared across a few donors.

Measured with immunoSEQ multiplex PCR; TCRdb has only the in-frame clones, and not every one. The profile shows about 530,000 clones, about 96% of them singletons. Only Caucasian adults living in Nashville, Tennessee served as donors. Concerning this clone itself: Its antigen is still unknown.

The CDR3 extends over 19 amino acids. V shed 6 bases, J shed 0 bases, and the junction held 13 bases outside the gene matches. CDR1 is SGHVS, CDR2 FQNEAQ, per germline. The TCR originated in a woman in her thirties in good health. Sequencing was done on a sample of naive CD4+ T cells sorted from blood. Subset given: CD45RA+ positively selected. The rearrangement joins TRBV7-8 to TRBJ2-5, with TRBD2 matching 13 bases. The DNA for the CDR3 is TGTGCCAGCAGAAGACTAGCGGGAGGAGGCTACGCGGACCAAGAGACCCAGTACTTC. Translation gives CASRRLAGGGYADQETQYF. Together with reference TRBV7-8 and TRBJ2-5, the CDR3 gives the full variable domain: GAGVSQSPRYKVAKRGQDVALRCDPISGHVSLFWYQQALGQGPEFLTYFQNEAQLDKSGLPSDRFFAERPEGSVSTLKIQRTQQEDSAVYLCASRRLAGGGYADQETQYFGPGTRLLVL.